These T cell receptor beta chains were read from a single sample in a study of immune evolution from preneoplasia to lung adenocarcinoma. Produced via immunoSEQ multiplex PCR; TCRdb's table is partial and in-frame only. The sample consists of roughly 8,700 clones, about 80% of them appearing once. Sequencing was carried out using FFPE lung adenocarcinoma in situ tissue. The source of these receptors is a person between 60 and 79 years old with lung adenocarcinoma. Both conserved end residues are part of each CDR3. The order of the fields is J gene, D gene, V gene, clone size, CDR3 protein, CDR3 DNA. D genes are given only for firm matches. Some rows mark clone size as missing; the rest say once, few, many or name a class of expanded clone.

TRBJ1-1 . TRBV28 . CASSPSPIRIGVPPTNTEAFF TGTGCCAGCAGTCCGTCACCTATCCGGATTGGGGTACCCCCGACGAACACTGAAGCTTTCTTT
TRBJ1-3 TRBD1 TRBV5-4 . CASSWTGVGNTIYF TGTGCCAGCAGCTGGACAGGGGTGGGAAACACCATATATTTT
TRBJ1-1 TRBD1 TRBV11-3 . CASSVGGRTNTEAFF TGTGCCAGCAGCGTAGGGGGCAGGACGAACACTGAAGCTTTCTTT
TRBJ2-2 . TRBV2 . CASSGGWIPGTGELFF TGTGCCAGCAGTGGGGGATGGATTCCCGGAACCGGGGAGCTGTTTTTT
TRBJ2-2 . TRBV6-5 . CASRKPGGATGELFF TGTGCCAGCAGGAAGCCAGGGGGGGCGACCGGGGAGCTGTTTTTT
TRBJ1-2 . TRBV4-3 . CASSQARGQNYGYTF TGCGCCAGCAGCCAGGCACGTGGACAAAACTATGGCTACACCTTC
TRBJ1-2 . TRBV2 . CASRPSGYGYTF TGTGCCAGCAGGCCCTCGGGTTATGGCTACACCTTC
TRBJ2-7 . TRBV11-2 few CASSLDNRDKQYF TGTGCCAGCAGCTTAGACAACCGAGATAAGCAGTACTTC
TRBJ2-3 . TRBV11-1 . CASSSTRVESGTDTQYF TGTGCCAGCAGTTCGACCCGGGTTGAGTCTGGCACAGATACGCAGTATTTT
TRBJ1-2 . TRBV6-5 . CASSYSGRATYGYTF TGTGCCAGCAGTTACTCGGGCAGGGCCACCTATGGCTACACCTTC
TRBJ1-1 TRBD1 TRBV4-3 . CASSRETGSMNTEAFF TGCGCCAGCAGCCGAGAGACAGGGTCAATGAACACTGAAGCTTTCTTT
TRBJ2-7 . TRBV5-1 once CASSLVEETGEQYF TGCGCCAGCAGCTTGGTGGAGGAGACGGGAGAGCAGTACTTC
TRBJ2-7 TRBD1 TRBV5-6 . CASSPTGDVYEQYF TGTGCCAGCAGCCCGACAGGGGACGTTTACGAGCAGTACTTC
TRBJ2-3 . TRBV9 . CASSVEALSTDTQYF TGTGCCAGCAGCGTAGAGGCGCTAAGCACAGATACGCAGTATTTT
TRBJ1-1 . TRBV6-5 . CASSTSFVSLTEAFF TGTGCCAGCAGCACCTCATTCGTGAGTTTGACTGAAGCTTTCTTT
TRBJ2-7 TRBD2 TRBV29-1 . CSVGSGTSGYEQYF TGCAGCGTCGGTTCGGGGACTAGCGGATACGAGCAGTACTTC
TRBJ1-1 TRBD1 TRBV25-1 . CASSSLYQGAPYSEAFF TGTGCCAGCAGTAGTTTGTATCAGGGGGCGCCGTATTCTGAAGCTTTCTTT
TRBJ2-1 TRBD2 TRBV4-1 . CASSQTPGTSGSNEQFF TGCGCCAGCAGCCAGACCCCCGGGACTAGCGGGTCCAATGAGCAGTTCTTC
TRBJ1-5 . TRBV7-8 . CASSLVWRSQGFSQPQHF TGTGCCAGCAGCTTAGTATGGCGAAGCCAGGGGTTCTCTCAGCCCCAGCATTTT
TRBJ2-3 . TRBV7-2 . CASSSRSSADTQYF TGTGCCAGCAGCTCCCGCTCCTCTGCAGATACGCAGTATTTT
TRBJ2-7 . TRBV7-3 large CASSLTGGDTYEQYF TGTGCCAGCAGCTTAACTGGGGGCGACACCTACGAGCAGTACTTC
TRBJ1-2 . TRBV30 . CAWSVRQDYGYTF TGTGCCTGGAGTGTACGGCAGGACTATGGCTACACCTTC
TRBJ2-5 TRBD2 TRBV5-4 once CASSLASGGARETQYF TGTGCCAGCAGCTTGGCGAGCGGGGGGGCCCGGGAGACCCAGTACTTC
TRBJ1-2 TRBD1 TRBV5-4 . CASSFGQDPYLRLYGYTF TGTGCCAGCAGCTTTGGACAGGACCCCTATCTGCGGCTCTATGGCTACACCTTC
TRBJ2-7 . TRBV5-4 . CASSQAATGQREQYF TGTGCCAGCAGCCAGGCCGCGACAGGACAACGCGAGCAGTACTTC